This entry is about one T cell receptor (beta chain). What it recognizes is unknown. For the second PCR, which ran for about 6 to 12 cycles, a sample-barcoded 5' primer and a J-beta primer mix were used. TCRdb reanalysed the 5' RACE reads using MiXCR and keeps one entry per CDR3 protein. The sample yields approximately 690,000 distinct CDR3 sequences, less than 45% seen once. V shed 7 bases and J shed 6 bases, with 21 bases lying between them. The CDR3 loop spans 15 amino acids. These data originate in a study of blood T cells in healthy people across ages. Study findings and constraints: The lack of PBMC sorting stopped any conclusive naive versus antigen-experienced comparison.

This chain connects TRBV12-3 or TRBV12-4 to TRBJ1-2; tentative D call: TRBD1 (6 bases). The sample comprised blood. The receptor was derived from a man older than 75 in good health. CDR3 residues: CASTLAGARPNGYTF. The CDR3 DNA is TGTGCCAGCACCCTAGCGGGGGCGCGGCCCAATGGCTACACCTTC.